This T cell receptor (beta chain) was identified during a study of patients and donors after allogeneic stem cell transplantation. The length of the CDR3 is 18 residues. Per the germline V gene, CDR1 is MNHEY and CDR2 is SVGAGI. V was trimmed by 0 bases and J by 1 base, leaving 19 bases between them. This clonotype was counted at least ten times. TCRdb re-derived calls from the RT-PCR reads in MiXCR, one entry per CDR3 protein. The sample records some 960,000 distinct CDR3 sequences, 15% to 20% being singletons. J is TRBJ2-7 and V is TRBV6-5; TRBD2 might be the D (8 bases). The specimen sequenced was blood, either unsorted or a sorted T cell fraction (not recorded which). This receptor was identified in a human donor who was either an allogeneic HSCT recipient or a stem cell or donor lymphocyte infusion donor (not recorded which). It is not recorded whose cells these are; they may come from a transplant donor. In DNA, the CDR3 is TGTGCCAGCAGTTACTCGAGAGGGGGCGGGAGGTTATCCTACGAGCAGTACTTC. Protein product: CASSYSRGGGRLSYEQYF.